These 12 T cell receptor beta chains originate from one sample sequenced in a study of blood T cell repertoires in COVID-19. Generated by immunoSEQ multiplex PCR, the TCRdb table keeps only in-frame clones and is missing some. The data show around 85,000 clones, around 88% seen once. Sequenced material: peripheral blood. The receptor set was obtained from a man between 45 and 60 years old with active COVID-19.

V and J are TRBV19 and TRBJ1-5, with D maybe TRBD1 (6 bases). Germline V gives CDR1 LNHDA, CDR2 SQIVND (reference sequence). V was trimmed by 8 bases and J by 2 bases, leaving 13 bases between them. The CDR3 totals 14 residues. CDR3 region: CASVVQGGNQPQHF. In DNA, the CDR3 is TGTGCCAGTGTAGTACAGGGAGGCAATCAGCCCCAGCATTTT. Filled out from reference TRBV19 and TRBJ1-5, the complete variable domain reads DGGITQSPKYLFRKEGQNVTLSCEQNLNHDAMYWYRQDPGQGLRLIYYSQIVNDFQKGDIAEGYSVSREKKESFPLTVTSAQKNPTAFYLCASVVQGGNQPQHFGDGTRLSIL.

The V call is TRBV11-3, the J call TRBJ2-2; 7 positions agree with TRBD2. Germline CDR1 is SGHNT and CDR2 is YENEEA. The length of the CDR3 is 16 residues. V lost 2 bases and J lost 5; bases outside the gene matches: 8. For the CDR3, the DNA is TGTGCCAGCAGCTTAAGGGCGGGGGTCGGTACCGGGGAGCTGTTTTTT. Protein product: CASSLRAGVGTGELFF.

V and J are TRBV4-3 and TRBJ2-1; 11 nucleotides match TRBD2. CDR3 length: 15 amino acids. Germline assignment: CDR1 LGHNA and CDR2 YSLEER. V was pared by 5 bases and J by 7 bases, with 7 bases of the junction left unmatched. The CDR3 DNA sequence: TGCGCCAGCAGCTTATCGGGACTAGCGGCTAATGAGCAGTTCTTC. The encoded protein is CASSLSGLAANEQFF.

The rearrangement joins TRBV28 to TRBJ1-4; tentatively, D is TRBD1 (6 bases). V shed 5 bases and J shed 3 bases, with 13 bases lying between them. The length of the CDR3 is 15 residues. CDR1 is MDHEN, CDR2 SYDVKM, per germline. The CDR3 spells CASSLPGVSNEKLFF. Written as DNA, the CDR3 is TGTGCCAGCAGTCTGCCAGGGGTATCTAATGAAAAACTGTTTTTT.

This clone was counted a single time. The rearrangement links TRBV15 to TRBJ1-5, with D unclear. The V gene's germline CDR1 is LNHNV and CDR2 YYDKDF (reference sequence). The V gene lost 4 bases and the J gene lost 12 bases, with 7 bases spanning the gap. This CDR3 contains 10 residues. CDR3 nucleotide sequence: TGTGCCACCAGCACAGGCGTCCAGCATTTT. This codes for CATSTGVQHF.

The chain employs TRBV19 and TRBJ2-3, with a weak D call TRBD2 (7 bases). The germline gives CDR1 LNHDA, CDR2 SQIVND (reference sequence). The CDR3 contains 19 residues. Trimming pared 3 bases from V and 1 base from J, leaving 23 bases between. This chain's CDR3 is CASSMGDWGLRGRTDTQYF. DNA of the CDR3: TGTGCCAGTAGTATGGGAGATTGGGGTCTGCGGGGGCGCACAGATACGCAGTATTTT.

This clone was detected once. The CDR3 spells CASSITGDNEQFF. The CDR3 nucleotides are TGTGCCAGCAGCATCACAGGTGACAATGAGCAGTTCTTC. The V gene is TRBV11-3, the J gene TRBJ2-1; possible D gene TRBD1, 5 bases. V lost 5 bases to trimming and J lost 5 bases, with 10 bases between them. The CDR3 contains 13 residues. CDR1 and CDR2 (germline): SGHNT, YENEEA.

In its sample, this clone was seen a few times. Written as DNA, the CDR3 is TGTGCCAGCAGTTATATCAATCAGCCCCAGCATTTT. It encodes CASSYINQPQHF. The chain links TRBV6-2 or TRBV6-3 to TRBJ1-5, with D unresolved. V lost 3 bases and J lost 3, with 3 bases in between. Germline CDR1 MNHEY, CDR2 SVGEGT. CDR3 length equals 12 residues.

The chain is built from TRBV7-9 and TRBJ2-1; 8 bases match TRBD2. V lost 3 bases and J lost 9; bases outside the gene matches: 7. This CDR3 spans 14 amino acids. Germline loops: CDR1 SEHNR, CDR2 FQNEAQ (reference sequence). This CDR3 reads CASSLGIAGIEQFF. Here the CDR3 DNA reads TGTGCCAGCAGCTTGGGGATAGCGGGAATTGAGCAGTTCTTC.

The chain joins TRBV5-6 to TRBJ1-6, with 9 bases lining up with TRBD1. Germline CDR1 and CDR2: SGHDT and YYEEEE. The J segment lost 7 bases and the V segment lost 5 bases, leaving 4 bases of the junction unmatched. The CDR3 loop spans 14 amino acids. The CDR3: CASSLGQGNSPLHF. The CDR3 DNA is TGTGCCAGCAGTCTAGGACAGGGGAATTCACCCCTCCACTTT.

This sequence joins TRBV28 and TRBJ2-7, with 8 bases that match TRBD2. Trimming removed 7 bases from V and 6 bases from J; junction bases left unmatched: 14. This CDR3 has 15 amino acids. Germline V gene sequence: CDR1 MDHEN, CDR2 SYDVKM. The CDR3 nucleotides are TGTGCCAGCAATGATCCGGGACTAGGAAGTGGCGAGCAGTACTTC. Translating gives CASNDPGLGSGEQYF.

J is TRBJ2-5 and V is TRBV5-1; tentatively, D is TRBD2 (6 bases). The CDR3 consists of 13 residues. Trimming cost V 1 base and J 5 bases, with 9 bases left between them. CDR1 and CDR2 (germline): SGHRS, YFSETQ. This chain's CDR3 is CASSLREIETQYF. DNA for the CDR3: TGCGCCAGCAGCTTGCGGGAGATTGAGACCCAGTACTTC.